A selection of T cell receptor beta chains follows, all from one sample in a study of blood T cells in healthy people across ages. TCRdb independently ran MiXCR on the 5' RACE reads; one entry per CDR3 protein. The table lists some 1.5 million distinct CDR3 sequences, 35% to 45% of them singletons. What was sequenced was blood. The origin of the receptors is a woman aged 18-29 years in good health. CDR3s include the opening cysteine and the closing phenylalanine or tryptophan. Fields, in order: D gene, V gene, clone size, J gene, CDR3 protein, CDR3 DNA. D genes are given only for firm matches. Only some rows state a clone size, as once, few, many or a class for expanded clones.

.	TRBV4-2	.	TRBJ2-7	CASSQVHGSEYEQYF	TGTGCCAGCAGCCAAGTACACGGGAGTGAATACGAGCAGTACTTC
.	TRBV30	.	TRBJ1-5	CARNRIWSQPQHF	TGTGCCCGGAATAGGATTTGGAGTCAGCCCCAGCATTTT
TRBD2	TRBV12-3/TRBV12-4	.	TRBJ2-7	CASRSAGGGAYNEQYF	TGTGCCAGCAGGTCGGCGGGCGGGGGGGCCTACAATGAGCAGTACTTC
.	TRBV5-1	.	TRBJ1-2	CASSSNSPGTWDGYTF	TGCGCCAGCAGTTCGAACAGTCCCGGGACCTGGGATGGCTACACCTTC
TRBD1	TRBV4-2	.	TRBJ2-7	CASSPKTGGDEQYF	TGTGCCAGCAGCCCTAAGACAGGGGGCGACGAGCAGTACTTC
TRBD2	TRBV27	few	TRBJ2-7	CASSLVWTSGYNEQYF	TGTGCCAGCAGTTTAGTTTGGACTAGCGGCTACAATGAGCAGTACTTC
.	TRBV12-3/TRBV12-4	few	TRBJ2-1	CASSFRRDRSYNEQFF	TGTGCCAGCAGTTTTCGCAGGGATAGGTCCTACAATGAGCAGTTCTTC
.	TRBV9	.	TRBJ1-4	CASSVDEGLLELFF	TGTGCCAGCAGCGTAGATGAGGGCCTCCTAGAACTGTTTTTT
TRBD1	TRBV30	.	TRBJ2-7	CAWMRGTGDYEQYF	TGTGCCTGGATGAGGGGGACAGGGGACTACGAGCAGTACTTC
TRBD1	TRBV30	.	TRBJ2-2	CAWSVGTDTGELFF	TGTGCCTGGAGCGTGGGGACAGACACCGGGGAGCTGTTTTTT
TRBD2	TRBV7-2	.	TRBJ2-7	CASSSSPASGSSYEQYF	TGTGCCAGCAGCTCTTCTCCCGCTAGCGGGTCTTCCTACGAGCAGTACTTC
.	TRBV7-2	.	TRBJ1-2	CASSLQGAVNYDYTF	TGTGCCAGCAGCTTACAGGGCGCCGTTAACTATGACTACACCTTC
.	TRBV12-3/TRBV12-4	many	TRBJ2-7	CASSLSGTASYEQYF	TGTGCCAGCAGCCTCTCCGGGACGGCTTCCTACGAGCAGTACTTC
.	TRBV12-3/TRBV12-4	once	TRBJ2-5	CASLLGRSYNEQYF	TGTGCCAGCCTTCTGGGTCGCTCCTACAATGAGCAGTACTTC
TRBD1	TRBV20-1	.	TRBJ2-7	CSVGQGNIYEQYF	TGCAGTGTAGGACAGGGTAATATCTACGAGCAGTACTTC
.	TRBV5-1	.	TRBJ1-6	CASSLQGIRNSPLHF	TGCGCCAGCAGCTTGCAGGGAATCAGAAATTCACCCCTCCACTTT
TRBD1	TRBV6-1	few	TRBJ2-7	CASSKISGTEIRYEQYF	TGTGCCAGCAGCAAGATCTCCGGGACAGAAATCCGCTACGAGCAGTACTTC
TRBD2	TRBV3-1	.	TRBJ2-3	CASSQGRGLSTDTQYF	TGTGCCAGCAGCCAAGGCCGGGGACTATCCACAGATACGCAGTATTTT
.	TRBV7-9	.	TRBJ2-5	CASTIGGQETQYF	TGTGCCAGCACCATTGGGGGCCAAGAGACCCAGTACTTC
.	TRBV5-1	.	TRBJ2-7	CASSVSWGNEQYF	TGCGCCAGCAGCGTGTCGTGGGGTAATGAGCAGTACTTC
.	TRBV7-9	few	TRBJ2-2	CASSREMVKNTGELFF	TGTGCCAGCAGCCGTGAGATGGTGAAGAACACCGGGGAGCTGTTTTTT
TRBD2	TRBV5-5	many	TRBJ2-1	CASTQLAGAVYNEQFF	TGTGCCAGCACCCAACTGGCGGGAGCGGTGTACAATGAGCAGTTCTTC